The TCR beta chain described here comes from a study of blood T cell repertoires in COVID-19. In the study overall: Sites across the United States, Italy and Spain contributed samples from acute and convalescent COVID-19. T cells, B-cell-depleted T cells, or PBMCs supplied cDNA or gDNA.

The CDR3 runs to 19 residues. Germline V lookup: CDR1 SNHLY, CDR2 FYNNEI. V was clipped by 2 bases and J by 5 bases; unmatched bases: 19. Only in-frame clones appear in the TCRdb table, and some are missing; sequencing was by immunoSEQ multiplex PCR. The sample lists around 190,000 clones, 83% seen once, with around 8% in the top ten. Seattle's cohort entered during active infection and was followed longitudinally. The sequence was obtained from a woman aged 70 to 79 with COVID-19, enrolled during active disease. V and J are TRBV2 and TRBJ2-7; 9 bases map to TRBD2. Material: peripheral blood. CDR3 in DNA: TGTGCCAGCAGTGAATTCTCCCCTAGACTAGCGGCCCTTGGCGACGAGCAGTACTTC. Its protein is CASSEFSPRLAALGDEQYF.